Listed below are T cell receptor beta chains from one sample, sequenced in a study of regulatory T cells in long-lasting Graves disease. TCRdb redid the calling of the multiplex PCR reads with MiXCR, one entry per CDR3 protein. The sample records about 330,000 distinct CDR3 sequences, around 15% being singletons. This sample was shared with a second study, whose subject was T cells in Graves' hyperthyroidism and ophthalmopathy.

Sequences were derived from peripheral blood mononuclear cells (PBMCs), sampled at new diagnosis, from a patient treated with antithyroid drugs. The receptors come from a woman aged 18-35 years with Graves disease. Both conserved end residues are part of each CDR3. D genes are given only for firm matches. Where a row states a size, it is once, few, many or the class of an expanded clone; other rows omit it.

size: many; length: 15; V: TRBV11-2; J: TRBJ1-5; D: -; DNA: TGTGCCAGCAGCCTAGGGGCGACTAGGTCAGGGCCCCAGCATTTT; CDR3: CASSLGATRSGPQHF
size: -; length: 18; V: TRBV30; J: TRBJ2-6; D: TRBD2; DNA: TGTGCCTGGAGAATCTATGGGGGGGTAAACTCTGGGGCCAACGTCCTGACTTTC; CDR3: CAWRIYGGVNSGANVLTF
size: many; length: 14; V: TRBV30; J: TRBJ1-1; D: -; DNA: TGTGCCTGGACCCGCGTCGGGGTCGGCACTGAAGCTTTCTTT; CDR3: CAWTRVGVGTEAFF
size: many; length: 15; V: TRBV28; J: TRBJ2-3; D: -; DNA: TGTGCCAGCTCAAGGTCCGGGACCATCACAGATACGCAGTATTTT; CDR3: CASSRSGTITDTQYF
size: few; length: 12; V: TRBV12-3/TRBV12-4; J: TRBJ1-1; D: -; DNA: TGTGCCAGCATTTTCCAGGGTACTGAAGCTTCCTTT; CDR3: CASIFQGTEASF
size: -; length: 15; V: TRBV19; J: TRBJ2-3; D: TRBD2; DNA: TGTGCCAGTACCCCCGGTGAGCGGGAGACAGATACGCAGTATTTT; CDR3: CASTPGERETDTQYF
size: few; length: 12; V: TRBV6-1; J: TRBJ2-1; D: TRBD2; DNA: TGTGCCAGCAGCCCAACGGGGGGTGAGCAGTTCTTC; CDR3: CASSPTGGEQFF
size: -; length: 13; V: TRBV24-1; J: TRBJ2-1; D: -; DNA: TGTGCCACCAGTGAAGACTTATACAATGAGCAGTTCTTC; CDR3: CATSEDLYNEQFF
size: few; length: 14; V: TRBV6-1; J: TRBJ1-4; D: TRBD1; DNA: TGTGCCAGCAGACCGGGACAGAGAAATGAAAAACTGTTTTTT; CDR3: CASRPGQRNEKLFF
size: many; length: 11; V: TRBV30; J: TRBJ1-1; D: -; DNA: TGTGCCTGGAGGATTAACACTGAAGCTTTCTTT; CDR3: CAWRINTEAFF
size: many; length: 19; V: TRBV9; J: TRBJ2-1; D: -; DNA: TGTGCCAGCAGCGTAGGTCCAGGGGCCCTAGTCCCTTCCTACAATGAGCAGTTCTTC; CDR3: CASSVGPGALVPSYNEQFF
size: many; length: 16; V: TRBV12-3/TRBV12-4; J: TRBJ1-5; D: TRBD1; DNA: TGTGCCAGCAGTTTAGCCGGACAGGTAGACAATCAGCCCCAGCATTTT; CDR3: CASSLAGQVDNQPQHF
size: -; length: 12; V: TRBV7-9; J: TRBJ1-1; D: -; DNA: TGTGCCAGCAGCTTAATGACCCCTGAAGCTTTCTTT; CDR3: CASSLMTPEAFF
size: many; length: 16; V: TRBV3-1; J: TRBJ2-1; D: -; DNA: TGTGCCAGCAGCCAAGATCCGGGTCCCCGGGGCAATGAGCAGTTCTTC; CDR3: CASSQDPGPRGNEQFF
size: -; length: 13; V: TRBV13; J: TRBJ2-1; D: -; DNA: TGTGCCAGCAGCCCCAACTACTACAATGAGCAGTTCTTC; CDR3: CASSPNYYNEQFF
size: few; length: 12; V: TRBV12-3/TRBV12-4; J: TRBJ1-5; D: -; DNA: TGTGCCAGCAGTTTCAGCCAGGGGCCCCAGCATTTT; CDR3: CASSFSQGPQHF
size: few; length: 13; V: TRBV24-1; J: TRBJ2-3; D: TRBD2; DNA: TGTGCCACCAGTGAGCAACTAGCGGATACGCAGTATTTT; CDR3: CATSEQLADTQYF
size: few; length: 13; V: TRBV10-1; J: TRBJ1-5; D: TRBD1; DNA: TGCGCCACCTCACAGGGGGTCGGTCAGCCCCAGCATTTT; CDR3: CATSQGVGQPQHF
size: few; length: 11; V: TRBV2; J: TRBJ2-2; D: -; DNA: TGTGCCAGCAGTGCGATCGGGGAGCTGTTTTTT; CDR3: CASSAIGELFF
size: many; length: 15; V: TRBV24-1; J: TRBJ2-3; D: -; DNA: TGTGCCACCAGTGATTCTGTCGCGTACACAGATACGCAGTATTTT; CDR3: CATSDSVAYTDTQYF
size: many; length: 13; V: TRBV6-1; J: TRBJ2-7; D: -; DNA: TGTGCCAGCAGTGACTGGGGGGCGCGGGAGCAGTACTTC; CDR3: CASSDWGAREQYF
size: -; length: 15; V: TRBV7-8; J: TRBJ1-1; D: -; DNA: TGTGCCAGCAGCTTATACGGGGGATTGAACACTGAAGCTTTCTTT; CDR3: CASSLYGGLNTEAFF
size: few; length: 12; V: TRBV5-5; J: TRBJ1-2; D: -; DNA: TGTGCCAGCAGCTCTCCGGGGAGAGGCTACACCTTC; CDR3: CASSSPGRGYTF
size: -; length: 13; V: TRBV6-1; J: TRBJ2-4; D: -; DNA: TGTGCCAGCCTCCTTCTAGCCAAAAACATTCAGTACTTC; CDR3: CASLLLAKNIQYF
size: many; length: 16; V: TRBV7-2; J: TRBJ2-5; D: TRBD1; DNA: TGTGCCAGCAGCTTAGCTCCGACAGGGGTGCAAGAGACCCAGTACTTC; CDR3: CASSLAPTGVQETQYF
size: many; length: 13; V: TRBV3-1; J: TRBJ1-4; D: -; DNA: TGTGCCAGCACCCGAACAGGCAATGAAAAACTGTTTTTT; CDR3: CASTRTGNEKLFF
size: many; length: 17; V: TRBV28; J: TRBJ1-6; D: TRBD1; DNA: TGTGCCAGCAGTCTTCCACTTCAGGGGGCTCTTAATTCACCCCTCCACTTT; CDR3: CASSLPLQGALNSPLHF
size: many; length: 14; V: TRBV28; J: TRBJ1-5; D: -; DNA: TGTGCCAGCAGTTTTTCAGGTGACAATCAGCCCCAGCATTTT; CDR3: CASSFSGDNQPQHF
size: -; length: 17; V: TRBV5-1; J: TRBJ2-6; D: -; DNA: TGCGCCAGCAGCTTGGACTCTACTGGGACTGGGGCCAACGTCCTGACTTTC; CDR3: CASSLDSTGTGANVLTF
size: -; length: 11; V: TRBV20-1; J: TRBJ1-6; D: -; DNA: TGCAGTGGCGGACAAGCTTGGGCCCTCCACTTT; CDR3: CSGGQAWALHF
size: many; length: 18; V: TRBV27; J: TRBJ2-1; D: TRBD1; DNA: TGTGCCAGCAGCTGGGGACAGGGATGGGGGGGCGGAAACAATGAGCAGTTCTTC; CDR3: CASSWGQGWGGGNNEQFF
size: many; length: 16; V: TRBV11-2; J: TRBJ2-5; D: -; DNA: TGTGCCAGCAGCTTGTTCCGGGGCCCGGCGGGGGAGACCCAGTACTTC; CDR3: CASSLFRGPAGETQYF
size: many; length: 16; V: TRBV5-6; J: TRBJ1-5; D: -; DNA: TGTGCCAGCAGCTCCGGACACACCGTTAGCAATCAGCCCCAGCATTTT; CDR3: CASSSGHTVSNQPQHF
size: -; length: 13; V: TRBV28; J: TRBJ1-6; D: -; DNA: TGTGCCAGCAGTTTAGGTAGGGATTCACCCCTCCACTTT; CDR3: CASSLGRDSPLHF
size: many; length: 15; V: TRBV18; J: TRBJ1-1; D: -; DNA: TGTGCCAGCTCGCTACAGGGTCAAGAGAACACTGAAGCTTTCTTT; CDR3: CASSLQGQENTEAFF
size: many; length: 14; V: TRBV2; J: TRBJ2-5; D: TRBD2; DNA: TGTGCCAGCAGTGAAGCGTGGGGAGGGGAGACCCAGTACTTC; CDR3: CASSEAWGGETQYF
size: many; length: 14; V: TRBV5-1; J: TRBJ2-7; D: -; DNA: TGCGCCAGCAGCTTGGGCACAGGGTTCAACGAGCAGTACTTC; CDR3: CASSLGTGFNEQYF
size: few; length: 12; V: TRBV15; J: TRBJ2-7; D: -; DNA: TGTGCCACCAGTTCCCCCGGCAACGAGCAGTACTTC; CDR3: CATSSPGNEQYF
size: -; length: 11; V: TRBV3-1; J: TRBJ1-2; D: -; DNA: TGTGCCAGCAGCTCGATATATGGCTACACCTTC; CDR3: CASSSIYGYTF
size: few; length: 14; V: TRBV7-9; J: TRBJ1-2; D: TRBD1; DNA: TGTGCCAGCAGCCGGGACAGTTCCTTTTATGGCTACACCTTC; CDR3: CASSRDSSFYGYTF
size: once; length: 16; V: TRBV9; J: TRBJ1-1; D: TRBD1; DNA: TGTGCCAGCAGCACGGGTCGGACAGGGGGATTCACTGAAGCTTTCTTT; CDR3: CASSTGRTGGFTEAFF
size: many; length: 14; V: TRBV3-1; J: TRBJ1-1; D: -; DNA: TGTGCCAGCAGCCCCCCGGGGCGGGCCACTGAAGCTCTCTTT; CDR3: CASSPPGRATEALF
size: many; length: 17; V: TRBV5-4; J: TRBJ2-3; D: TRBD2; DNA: TGTGCCAGCAGCCTACTAACTAGCGGGGTAGGCACAGATACGCAGTATTTT; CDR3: CASSLLTSGVGTDTQYF
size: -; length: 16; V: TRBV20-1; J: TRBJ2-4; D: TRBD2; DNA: TGCAGTGCTAGAGATGTAAGGGGACGGGAGGCGGACATTCAGTACTTC; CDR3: CSARDVRGREADIQYF
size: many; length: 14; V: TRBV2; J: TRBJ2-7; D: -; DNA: TGTGCCAGCAGTCCGGGACTGTCAATGGGAGAGCAGTACTTC; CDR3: CASSPGLSMGEQYF
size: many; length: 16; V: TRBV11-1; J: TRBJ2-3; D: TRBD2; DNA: TGTGCCAGCAGCTTAGCCGCGGCGGGAGTGGTAGATACGCTGTATTTT; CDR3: CASSLAAAGVVDTLYF
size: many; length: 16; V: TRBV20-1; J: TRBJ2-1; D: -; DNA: TGCAGTGGCGTCCCCGTAGTTGGAGGGCCCCCCAATGAGCAGTTCTTC; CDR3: CSGVPVVGGPPNEQFF
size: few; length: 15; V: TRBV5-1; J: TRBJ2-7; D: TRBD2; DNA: TGCGCCAGCAGCTTGGGAGGGAGGGCCACATACGAGCAGTACTTC; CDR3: CASSLGGRATYEQYF